This entry is about one TCR beta chain. The source of the sample is a study of blood T cell repertoires in COVID-19. Germline V gene sequence: CDR1 LNHDA, CDR2 SQIVND (reference sequence). Trimming took 3 bases from V and 5 from J, leaving 11 bases between them. This CDR3 is built from 14 residues. Assay: immunoSEQ multiplex PCR; the TCRdb copy retains only in-frame clones and omits some. The data hold around 30,000 clones, with more than 80% observed a single time. The J gene is TRBJ1-5, the V gene TRBV19; maybe TRBD1 (5 bases). Sequencing used peripheral blood. The clonotype was recovered from a woman over 75 with acute or convalescent COVID-19. The CDR3 loop reads CASSMQGRDQPQHF. CDR3 DNA: TGTGCCAGTAGTATGCAGGGAAGAGATCAGCCCCAGCATTTT.